This record covers a single T cell receptor beta chain. The protocol was immunoSEQ multiplex PCR, while the TCRdb copy is restricted to in-frame clones and leaves out a portion. The sample gives 200,000 to 250,000 clones, 70% to 90% of which show up once; more than 3.5% is in the top ten. This CDR3 comprises 14 residues. The germline V and J ends were trimmed by 0 bases and 8 bases, with 14 bases remaining between them. Per germline, CDR1 SGDLS and CDR2 YYNGEE. This record belongs to a study of blood T cell repertoires in COVID-19. The TCR was taken from a woman between 40 and 50 years old with acute COVID-19. Material for sequencing was PBMCs or T cells enriched from blood (not recorded which). The gene calls are TRBV9 and TRBJ1-2; maybe TRBD1 (6 bases). The CDR3 region is CASSVGGGQGGYTF. CDR3 in DNA: TGTGCCAGCAGCGTAGGTGGGGGCCAGGGAGGCTACACCTTC.